Detailed here is one TCR beta chain. Its antigen remains unknown. It was with random hexamers that roughly 0.5 to 1 ug RNA was reverse transcribed. TCRdb called the immunoSEQ multiplex PCR reads again in MiXCR, with one record for every CDR3 protein. Of over 150,000 distinct CDR3 sequences listed, about 94% are singletons. The sample originates from a study of CD8 T cells in Susac syndrome. Study results and limitations: The CD4+ T cell repertoires that were profiled in Susac syndrome showed no clonal expansion.

V shed 6 bases and J shed 11 bases, with 19 bases lying between them. The germline gives CDR1 SGHTA, CDR2 FQGNSA. The CDR3 totals 13 residues. The chain has TRBV7-2 and TRBJ1-1; tentative D call: TRBD1 (5 bases). The receptor was derived from a human donor with Susac syndrome. The sample comprised CD4+ T cells from PBMCs. The CDR3 reads CASSSPGHPGAFF. CDR3 sequence (DNA): TGTGCCAGCAGTTCTCCGGGGCACCCAGGGGCTTTCTTT.